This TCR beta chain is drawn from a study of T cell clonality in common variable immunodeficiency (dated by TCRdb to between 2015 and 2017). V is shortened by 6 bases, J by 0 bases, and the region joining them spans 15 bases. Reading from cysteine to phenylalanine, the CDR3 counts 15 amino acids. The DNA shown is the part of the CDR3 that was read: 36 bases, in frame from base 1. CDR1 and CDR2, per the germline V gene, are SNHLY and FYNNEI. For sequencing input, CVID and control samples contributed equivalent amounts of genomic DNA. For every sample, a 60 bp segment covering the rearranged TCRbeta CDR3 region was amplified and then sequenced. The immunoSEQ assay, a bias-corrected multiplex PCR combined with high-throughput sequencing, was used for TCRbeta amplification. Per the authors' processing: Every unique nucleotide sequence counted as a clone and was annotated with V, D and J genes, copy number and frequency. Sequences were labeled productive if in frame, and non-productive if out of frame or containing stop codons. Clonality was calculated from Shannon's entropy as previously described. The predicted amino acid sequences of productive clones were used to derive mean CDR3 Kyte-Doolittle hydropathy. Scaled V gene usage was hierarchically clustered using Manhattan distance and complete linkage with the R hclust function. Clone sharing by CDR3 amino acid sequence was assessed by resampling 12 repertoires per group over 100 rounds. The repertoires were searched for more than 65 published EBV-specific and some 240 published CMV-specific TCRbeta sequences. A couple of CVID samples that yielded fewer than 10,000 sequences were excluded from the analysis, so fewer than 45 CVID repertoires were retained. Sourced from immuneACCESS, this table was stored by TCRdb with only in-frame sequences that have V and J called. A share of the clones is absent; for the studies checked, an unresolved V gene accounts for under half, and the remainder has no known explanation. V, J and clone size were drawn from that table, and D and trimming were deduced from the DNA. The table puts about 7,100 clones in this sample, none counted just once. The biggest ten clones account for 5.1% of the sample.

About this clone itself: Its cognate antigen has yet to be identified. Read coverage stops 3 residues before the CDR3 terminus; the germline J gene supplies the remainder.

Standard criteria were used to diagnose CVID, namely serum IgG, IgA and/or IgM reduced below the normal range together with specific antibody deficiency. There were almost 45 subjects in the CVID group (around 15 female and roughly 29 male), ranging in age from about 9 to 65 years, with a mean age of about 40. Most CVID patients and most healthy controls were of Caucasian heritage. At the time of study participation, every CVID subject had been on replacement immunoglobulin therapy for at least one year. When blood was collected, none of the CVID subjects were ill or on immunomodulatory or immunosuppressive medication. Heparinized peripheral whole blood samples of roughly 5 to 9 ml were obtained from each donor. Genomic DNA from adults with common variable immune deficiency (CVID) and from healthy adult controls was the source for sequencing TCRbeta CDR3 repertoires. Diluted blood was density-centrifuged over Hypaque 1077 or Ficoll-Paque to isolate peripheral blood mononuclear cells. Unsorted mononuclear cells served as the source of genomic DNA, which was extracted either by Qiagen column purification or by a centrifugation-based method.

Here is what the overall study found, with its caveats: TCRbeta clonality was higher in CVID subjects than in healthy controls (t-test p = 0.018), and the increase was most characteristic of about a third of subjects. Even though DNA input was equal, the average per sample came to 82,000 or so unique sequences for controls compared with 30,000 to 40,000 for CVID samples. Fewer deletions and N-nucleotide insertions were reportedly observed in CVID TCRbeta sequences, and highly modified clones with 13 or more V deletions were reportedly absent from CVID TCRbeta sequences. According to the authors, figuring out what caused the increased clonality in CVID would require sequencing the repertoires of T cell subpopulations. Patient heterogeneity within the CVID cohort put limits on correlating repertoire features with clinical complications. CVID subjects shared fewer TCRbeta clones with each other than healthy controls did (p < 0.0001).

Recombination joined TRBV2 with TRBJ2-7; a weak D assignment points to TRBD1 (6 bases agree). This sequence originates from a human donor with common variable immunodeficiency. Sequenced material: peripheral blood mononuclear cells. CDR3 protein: CASRGGQGSSYEQYF. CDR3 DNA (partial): TGTGCCAGCAGGGGTGGCCAGGGGAGCTCCTACGAG.